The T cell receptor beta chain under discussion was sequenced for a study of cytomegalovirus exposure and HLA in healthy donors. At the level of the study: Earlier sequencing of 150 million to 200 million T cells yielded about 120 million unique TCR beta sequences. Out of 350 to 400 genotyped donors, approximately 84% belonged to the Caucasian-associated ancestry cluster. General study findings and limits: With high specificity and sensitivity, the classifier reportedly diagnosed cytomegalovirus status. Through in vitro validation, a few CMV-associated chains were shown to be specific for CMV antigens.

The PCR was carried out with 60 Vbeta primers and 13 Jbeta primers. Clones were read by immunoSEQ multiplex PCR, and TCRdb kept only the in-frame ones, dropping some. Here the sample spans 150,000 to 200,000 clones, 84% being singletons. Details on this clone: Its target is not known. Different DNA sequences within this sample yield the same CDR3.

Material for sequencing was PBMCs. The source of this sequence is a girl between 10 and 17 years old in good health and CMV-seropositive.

The CDR3 spells CASSIRRRDTEAFF. For the CDR3, the DNA is TGTGCCAGTAGTATCCGCAGGAGGGACACTGAAGCTTTCTTT. J is TRBJ1-1 and V is TRBV19; no reliable D call. The germline V gene encodes CDR1 LNHDA and CDR2 SQIVND (reference sequence). V was clipped by 3 bases and J by 3 bases, with 11 bases between them. This CDR3 spans 14 amino acids. Full variable domain (missing parts from reference TRBV19 and TRBJ1-1): DGGITQSPKYLFRKEGQNVTLSCEQNLNHDAMYWYRQDPGQGLRLIYYSQIVNDFQKGDIAEGYSVSREKKESFPLTVTSAQKNPTAFYLCASSIRRRDTEAFFGQGTRLTVV.